Presented here are 27 T cell receptor beta chains from one specimen sequenced in a study of blood T cell repertoires in COVID-19. Clones were sequenced by immunoSEQ multiplex PCR, and TCRdb holds only the in-frame ones, with some missing. Of roughly 70,000 clones in the sample, around 79% were seen once. The sequencing input was peripheral blood. The receptors derive from a man aged 55 to 69 with acute or convalescent COVID-19.

The V call is TRBV5-1, the J call TRBJ2-6; D is ambiguous. The V end lost 0 bases, the J end lost 0 bases, and 10 bases lay between the germline ends. The CDR3 extends over 17 amino acids. From germline, CDR1 is SGHRS and CDR2 YFSETQ. This CDR3 reads CASSLAYSPSGANVLTF. DNA for the CDR3: TGCGCCAGCAGCTTGGCATACTCACCCTCTGGGGCCAACGTCCTGACTTTC.

This rearrangement joins TRBV27 to TRBJ2-3, with a tentative D call TRBD2 (6 bases). V was trimmed by 6 bases and J by 1 base, leaving 20 bases between them. The CDR3 totals 17 residues. Germline loops: CDR1 MNHEY, CDR2 SMNVEV (reference sequence). CDR3 protein: CASRTISPGLGTDTQYF. The CDR3 nucleotides read TGTGCCAGCAGGACCATCTCACCGGGACTGGGCACAGATACGCAGTATTTT.

This clone came up a few times. This chain joins TRBV6-4 and TRBJ1-2; weak D call: TRBD1 (6 bases). Germline V gene data show CDR1 as MRHNA and CDR2 as SNTAGT. The CDR3 loop spans 14 amino acids. Trimming stripped 3 bases from V and 4 bases from J, with 12 bases between. The CDR3 DNA follows: TGTGCCAGCAGTGAAGAACAGGGCTCCTATGGCTACACCTTC. Residues: CASSEEQGSYGYTF.

The V and J genes are TRBV28 and TRBJ1-2; possible D gene TRBD1, 5 bases. Germline V gene sequence: CDR1 MDHEN, CDR2 SYDVKM. Trimming removed 10 bases at V and 0 bases at J, with 12 bases between. The CDR3 is 13 amino acids. The CDR3 DNA follows: TGTGCCATCTGGGGAGGGGCTAACTATGGCTACACCTTC. The encoded protein is CAIWGGANYGYTF.

This clone was seen a handful of times. This chain joins TRBV10-3 and TRBJ1-5; D perhaps matches TRBD1 (5 bases). The CDR3 consists of 11 residues. Germline assignment: CDR1 ENHRY and CDR2 SYGVKD. Trimming removed 2 bases at V and 14 bases at J, with 10 bases between. CDR3 DNA: TGTGCCATCAGTGAGGGAGGGGTGAAGCATTTT. It specifies CAISEGGVKHF.

V is TRBV11-3 and J is TRBJ2-1; D is possibly TRBD2 (6 bases). There are 14 residues in the CDR3. Per germline, CDR1 SGHNT and CDR2 YENEEA. The germline V and J ends were trimmed by 5 bases and 4 bases, with 12 bases remaining between them. The CDR3 bases are TGTGCCAGCAGCACCAGACTAGGATACAATGAGCAGTTCTTC. Encoded protein: CASSTRLGYNEQFF.

The sample holds many counts of this clone. The chain links TRBV19 to TRBJ2-3; 7 nucleotides line up with TRBD2. The J segment lost 6 bases and the V segment lost 6 bases, leaving 15 bases of the junction unmatched. The length of the CDR3 is 16 residues. In germline, CDR1 is LNHDA, CDR2 SQIVND (reference sequence). The CDR3 bases are TGTGCCAGTAGCCTAGGACTAGAAGTTATAAGTGATACGCAGTATTTT. Translated: CASSLGLEVISDTQYF.

The V call is TRBV4-1, the J call TRBJ2-5; 10 bases match TRBD1. This CDR3 comprises 16 residues. Losses at the gene ends were 3 bases for V and 5 bases for J; bases not matched to a gene: 9. Looked up from germline, CDR1 is MGHRA and CDR2 is YSYEKL. CDR3 amino acids: CASSQNPGQGIETQYF. CDR3 DNA sequence: TGCGCCAGCAGCCAGAATCCGGGACAGGGGATCGAGACCCAGTACTTC.

This clone showed up just a few times. The chain combines TRBV4-1 with TRBJ1-3; D not resolved. The CDR3 has 14 amino acids. Germline CDR1 is MGHRA and CDR2 is YSYEKL. With 6 bases removed from V and 4 bases from J, the gap between germline ends came to 13 bases. The CDR3 DNA sequence: TGCGCCAGCAGTAACGGGGTCAGGGGAAACACCATATATTTT. Protein: CASSNGVRGNTIYF.

V is TRBV19 and J is TRBJ2-7; 10 bases are a match to TRBD2. From germline, CDR1 is LNHDA and CDR2 SQIVND (reference sequence). The CDR3 is 14 amino acids. V dropped 5 bases and J dropped 4; count of bases not matched to a gene: 5. CDR3 bases: TGTGCCAGTAGTTACGATAGCGGGAGGTACGAGCAGTACTTC. Protein product: CASSYDSGRYEQYF.

This CDR3 is CATSRGAGLNEQFF. The DNA for the CDR3 is TGTGCCACCAGCAGAGGGGCAGGTCTCAATGAGCAGTTCTTC. The chain has TRBV15 and TRBJ2-1; D uncertain. The germline gives CDR1 LNHNV, CDR2 YYDKDF (reference sequence). The length of the CDR3 is 14 residues. Between the trimmed V and J ends, which lost 1 base and 6 bases, there was a span of 10 bases.

The chain links TRBV3-1 (or the pseudogene TRBV3-2) to TRBJ2-3, with 14 bases fitting TRBD2. Germline CDR1 and CDR2: LGHDT and YNNKEL (reference sequence). This CDR3 spans 16 amino acids. With V trimmed by 4 bases and J by 7 bases, 7 bases remained unmatched. The CDR3 sequence is CASSPAGTSGGHTQYF. The CDR3 nucleotides read TGTGCCAGCAGCCCCGCCGGGACTAGCGGGGGCCATACGCAGTATTTT.

The chain is built from TRBV9 and TRBJ1-4, with 7 bases aligning to TRBD1. CDR1 SGDLS and CDR2 YYNGEE come from the germline V gene. J lost 5 bases, V lost 5 bases, and 6 bases had no gene match. This CDR3 contains 14 residues. The CDR3 coding sequence is TGTGCCAGCAGTACCGGGACAGACAATGAAAAACTGTTTTTT. This codes for CASSTGTDNEKLFF.

The V call is TRBV24-1, the J call TRBJ2-7, with 7 positions matching TRBD2. J was trimmed by 9 bases and V by 0 bases; bases with no gene match: 13. This CDR3 spans 16 amino acids. Germline V gene sequence: CDR1 KGHDR, CDR2 SFDVKD. The CDR3: CATSDLGLERGERQYV. The CDR3 region has the DNA TGTGCCACCAGTGATTTGGGGTTGGAGCGGGGTGAGCGGCAGTACGTC.

V gene TRBV5-1 combines with J gene TRBJ2-3; D possibly corresponds to TRBD1 (5 bases). Germline V gene data show CDR1 as SGHRS and CDR2 as YFSETQ. V was cut by 3 bases and J by 4 bases, with 12 bases left in between. The length of the CDR3 is 14 residues. This CDR3 reads CASSSAQGADTQYF. Here the CDR3 DNA reads TGCGCCAGCAGCTCTGCCCAGGGCGCAGATACGCAGTATTTT.

This clone was counted a single time. The V gene is TRBV6-2 or TRBV6-3, the J gene TRBJ2-5; D is undetermined. The CDR3 covers 11 residues. Germline CDR1 reads MNHEY; CDR2 reads SVGEGT. V dropped 4 bases and J dropped 5 bases, with 5 bases sitting between them. The CDR3 DNA is TGTGCCAGCAGTTTCGAGGAGACCCAGTACTTC. It codes for CASSFEETQYF.

V is TRBV3-1 (or the pseudogene TRBV3-2) and J is TRBJ1-4; D not certain. The CDR3 is 15 amino acids. CDR1 is LGHDT, CDR2 YNNKEL, per germline (reference sequence). Trimming removed 1 base at V and 4 bases at J, with 10 bases between. CDR3 coding DNA: TGTGCCAGCAGCCAAGCCCCAGGCCTTAATGAAAAACTGTTTTTT. Translation gives CASSQAPGLNEKLFF.

This sequence joins TRBV4-1 and TRBJ2-1; TRBD2 matches 11 bases. Germline values: CDR1 MGHRA, CDR2 YSYEKL. After removal of 4 bases from V and 7 bases from J, the junction contained 9 bases not matched to a gene. The CDR3 is 16 residues long. In DNA form, the CDR3 reads TGCGCCAGCAGCCCTCAAATGGGACTAGCGGTAAATGAGCAGTTCTTC. Translating gives CASSPQMGLAVNEQFF.

The rearrangement uses TRBV9 and TRBJ2-6, with 8 nucleotides matching TRBD1. The CDR3 covers 17 residues. V dropped 4 bases and J dropped 0; count of bases not matched to a gene: 6. Per the germline V gene, CDR1 is SGDLS and CDR2 is YYNGEE. The CDR3 region is CASSPSGGLSGANVLTF. CDR3 nucleotides: TGTGCCAGCAGCCCCTCAGGGGGCCTCTCTGGGGCCAACGTCCTGACTTTC.

The chain's CDR3 is CASSNLRDTEAFF. The DNA for the CDR3 is TGTGCCAGCAGCAACCTACGGGACACTGAAGCTTTCTTT. The chain employs TRBV7-6 and TRBJ1-1, with D hard to call. V was cut by 5 bases and J by 3 bases, with 10 bases left in between. Germline CDR1 SGHVS, CDR2 FNYEAQ. The CDR3 spans 13 residues.

The rearrangement joins TRBV24-1 to TRBJ2-1, with 7 bases lining up with TRBD1. The CDR3 covers 15 residues. Germline V gene data show CDR1 as KGHDR and CDR2 as SFDVKD. Trimming took 5 bases from V and 0 from J; bases not matched to a gene: 3. In DNA form, the CDR3 reads TGTGCCACCAGTGTCCGGGACAGCTCCTACAATGAGCAGTTCTTC. This codes for CATSVRDSSYNEQFF.

The chain couples TRBV2 to TRBJ1-6; D remains unclear. This CDR3 has 15 amino acids. Germline V lookup: CDR1 SNHLY, CDR2 FYNNEI. V gave up 5 bases and J gave up 3 bases, with 11 bases separating them. CDR3 sequence (DNA): TGTGCCAGCAGTCTGTCAACTGTCTATAATTCACCCCTCCACTTT. Protein: CASSLSTVYNSPLHF.

The chain is built from TRBV4-2 and TRBJ1-2; 7 bases agree with TRBD1. Unmatched junction bases numbered 6, after V lost 0 bases and J lost 2 bases. The CDR3 is made up of 16 amino acids. CDR1 and CDR2 from the germline V gene are LGHNA and YNFKEQ. This chain's CDR3 is CASSQDLTGMNYGYTF. The CDR3 coding sequence is TGTGCCAGCAGCCAAGATCTGACAGGGATGAACTATGGCTACACCTTC.

V usage is TRBV6-1 and J usage is TRBJ1-6, with D perhaps matching TRBD1 (5 bases). Germline values: CDR1 MNHNS, CDR2 SASEGT. V was cut by 1 base and J by 7 bases, with 14 bases left in between. The CDR3 has 16 residues. The CDR3, as DNA: TGTGCCAGCAGTGAAGTTAGGGGATTGGCAAATTCACCCCTCCACTTT. Encoded protein: CASSEVRGLANSPLHF.

This chain connects TRBV5-1 to TRBJ2-5; D gene uncertain. Germline CDR1 is SGHRS and CDR2 is YFSETQ. Trimming shortened V by 3 bases and J by 6 bases, and 15 bases separated the two germline ends. The CDR3 spans 14 residues. Written as DNA, the CDR3 is TGCGCCAGCAGCTACAATCCTGGAGACCAGACCCAGTACTTC. This codes for CASSYNPGDQTQYF.

The rearrangement joins TRBV5-1 to TRBJ1-3, with TRBD1 identical over 7 bases. Germline CDR1 and CDR2: SGHRS and YFSETQ. The CDR3 has 16 amino acids. V dropped 7 bases and J dropped 1; count of bases not matched to a gene: 11. The CDR3 region is CASAAGLTGSGNTIYF. The CDR3 coding sequence is TGCGCCAGCGCAGCTGGGTTGACAGGGTCTGGAAACACCATATATTTT.

This chain uses TRBV5-1 with TRBJ1-2; possible D gene TRBD1, 6 bases. CDR1 is SGHRS, CDR2 YFSETQ, per germline. The V gene lost 4 bases and the J gene lost 4 bases, with 14 bases spanning the gap. This CDR3 contains 14 residues. DNA for the CDR3: TGCGCCAGCAGCCAAAGGACAGAAGCCTATGGCTACACCTTC. This gives the protein CASSQRTEAYGYTF.